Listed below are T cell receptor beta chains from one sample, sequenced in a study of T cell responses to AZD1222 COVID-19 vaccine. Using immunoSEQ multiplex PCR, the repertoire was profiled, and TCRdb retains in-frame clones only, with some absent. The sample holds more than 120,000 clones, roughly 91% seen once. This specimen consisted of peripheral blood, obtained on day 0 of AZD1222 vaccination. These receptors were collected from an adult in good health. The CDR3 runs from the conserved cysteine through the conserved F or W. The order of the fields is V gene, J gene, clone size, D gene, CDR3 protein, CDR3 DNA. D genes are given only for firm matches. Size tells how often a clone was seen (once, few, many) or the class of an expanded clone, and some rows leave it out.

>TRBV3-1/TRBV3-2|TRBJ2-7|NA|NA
CASTSSGSWSEQYF
TGTGCCAGCACCTCATCTGGGAGCTGGTCCGAGCAGTACTTC
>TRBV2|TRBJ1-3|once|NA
CASSDRLARSGNTIYF
TGTGCCAGCAGTGATCGGCTGGCCCGCTCTGGAAACACCATATATTTT
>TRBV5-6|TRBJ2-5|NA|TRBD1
CASRTVTGTGNPGETQYF
TGTGCCAGCAGAACTGTAACCGGGACAGGGAACCCCGGGGAGACCCAGTACTTC
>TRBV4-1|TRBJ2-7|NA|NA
CASRIRTGNYEQYF
TGCGCCAGTCGAATTAGGACCGGGAACTACGAGCAGTACTTC
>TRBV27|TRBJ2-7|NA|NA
CASSFAGGGDRAHHQNGQYF
TGTGCCAGCAGTTTTGCAGGGGGGGGCGACAGGGCCCATCACCAAAACGGGCAGTACTTC
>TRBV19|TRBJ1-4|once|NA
CASTRNGMAGEKLFF
TGTGCCAGTACTCGAAATGGAATGGCAGGTGAAAAACTGTTTTTT
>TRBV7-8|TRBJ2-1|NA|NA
CASSFPPRSQFF
TGTGCCAGCAGCTTCCCTCCTAGGTCGCAGTTCTTC
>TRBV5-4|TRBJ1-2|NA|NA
CASSLPTSSYGYTF
TGTGCCAGCAGCTTGCCGACTTCTTCCTATGGCTACACCTTC
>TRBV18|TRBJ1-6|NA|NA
CASSPPNSPLHF
TGTGCCAGCTCACCGCCTAATTCACCCCTCCACTTT
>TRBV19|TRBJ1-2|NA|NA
CASSIDHGNYGYTF
TGTGCCAGTAGTATAGATCACGGGAACTATGGCTACACCTTC
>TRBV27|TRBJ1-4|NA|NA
CASMGGRFSATNEKLFF
TGTGCCAGCATGGGGGGACGATTCTCTGCAACTAATGAAAAACTGTTTTTT
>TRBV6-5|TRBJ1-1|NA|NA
CASSYRRLSLNTEAFF
TGTGCCAGCAGTTACCGTCGTCTAAGCCTGAACACTGAAGCTTTCTTT
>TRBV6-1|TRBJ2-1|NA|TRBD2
CASSERTSGFYNEQFF
TGTGCCAGCAGTGAAAGGACTAGCGGGTTCTACAATGAGCAGTTCTTC
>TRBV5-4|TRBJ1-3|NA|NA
CASSSIGSGNTIYF
TGTGCCAGCAGCTCAATCGGCTCTGGAAACACCATATATTTT
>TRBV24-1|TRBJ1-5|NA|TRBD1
CATSDLHRGTGEDQPQHF
TGTGCCACCAGTGATTTGCATAGAGGGACAGGGGAAGATCAGCCCCAGCATTTT
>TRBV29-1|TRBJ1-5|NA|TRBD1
CSVGDSPNQPQHF
TGCAGCGTTGGGGACAGCCCTAATCAGCCCCAGCATTTT
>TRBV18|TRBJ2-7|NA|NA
CASSPRGTAFFEQYF
TGTGCCAGCTCACCGCGGGGGACAGCTTTTTTCGAGCAGTACTTC
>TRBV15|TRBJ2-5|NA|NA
CATSRGGTRKETQYF
TGTGCCACCAGCAGAGGTGGGACGAGAAAAGAGACCCAGTACTTC
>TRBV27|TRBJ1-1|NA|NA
CASIWGTEAFF
TGTGCCAGCATTTGGGGCACTGAAGCTTTCTTT
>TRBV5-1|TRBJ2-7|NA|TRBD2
CASYEGGTSVYEQYF
TGCGCCAGCTACGAAGGGGGGACTAGCGTCTACGAGCAGTACTTC
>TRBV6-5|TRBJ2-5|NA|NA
CASSTEAGPRRTQYF
TGTGCCAGCAGTACAGAGGCAGGGCCACGGCGGACCCAGTACTTC
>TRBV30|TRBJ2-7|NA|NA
CAWSWDRAYEQYF
TGTGCCTGGAGTTGGGATCGGGCCTACGAGCAGTACTTC
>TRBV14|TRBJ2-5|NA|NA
CASRGVLQETQYF
TGTGCCAGCAGGGGGGTACTCCAAGAGACCCAGTACTTC
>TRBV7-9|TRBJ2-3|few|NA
CASSLPGLDTQYF
TGTGCCAGCAGCTTACCAGGGTTGGATACGCAGTATTTT
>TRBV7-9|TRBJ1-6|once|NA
CASSRTGDSPLHF
TGTGCCAGCAGCCGGACGGGGGATTCACCCCTCCACTTT
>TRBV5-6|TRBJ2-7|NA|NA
CASSFNRGVEYF
TGTGCCAGCAGCTTTAATAGGGGAGTGGAGTACTTC